This passage covers 4 T cell receptor beta chains from one sample sequenced in a study of T cell responses to AZD1222 COVID-19 vaccine. Method: immunoSEQ multiplex PCR; TCRdb's copy keeps in-frame clones and lacks some. The sample holds approximately 300,000 clones, almost 95% seen once. The specimen was peripheral blood, collected 28 days after the second AZD1222 dose. The receptors come from an adult who received the AZD1222 COVID-19 vaccine.

This chain connects TRBV7-2 to TRBJ2-7; D is undetermined. The CDR3 loop spans 12 amino acids. V lost 2 bases and J lost 6, with 8 bases in between. The germline CDR1 and CDR2 sequences are SGHTA and FQGNSA. CDR3 sequence reads: CASSLSGVEQYF. The CDR3 DNA reads as TGTGCCAGCAGCTTATCTGGGGTCGAGCAGTACTTC.

The chain recombines TRBV28 with TRBJ1-5; 11 bases map to TRBD1. Trimming removed 4 bases from V and 6 bases from J; junction bases left unmatched: 8. Per the germline V gene, CDR1 is MDHEN and CDR2 is SYDVKM. The CDR3 covers 16 residues. CDR3 protein: CASSCWDRGISQPQHF. The DNA for the CDR3 is TGTGCCAGCAGTTGTTGGGACAGGGGGATTAGTCAGCCCCAGCATTTT.

The rearrangement links TRBV5-4 to TRBJ2-2; D ambiguous. Trimming took 6 bases from V and 6 from J, leaving 9 bases between them. Germline V gives CDR1 SGHNT, CDR2 YYREEE (reference sequence). This CDR3 has 12 residues. CDR3 DNA sequence: TGTGCCAGCACCGCAAGGGCCGGGGAGCTGTTTTTT. Translation: CASTARAGELFF.

V and J are TRBV6-1 and TRBJ2-1; 8 bases line up with TRBD2. This CDR3 has 15 amino acids. Per germline, CDR1 MNHNS and CDR2 SASEGT. V shed 3 bases, J shed 4 bases, and the junction held 5 bases outside the gene matches. The CDR3 bases are TGTGCCAGCAGTGATAGGGGACTAGGGTACAATGAGCAGTTCTTC. Translated, it gives CASSDRGLGYNEQFF.